The T cell receptor beta chain described here comes from a study of glioma-infiltrating T cells after dendritic cell vaccination. In the study overall: Autologous tumor lysate was loaded overnight onto monocyte-derived dendritic cells grown about seven days with IL-4 and GM-CSF.

Details on this clone: Its antigen remains unknown.

Study results and limitations: Higher TCR clonality did not directly relate to longer survival.

Before vaccination, two weeks after the third vaccination, and at progression, PBMC were collected. TCRB CDR3 was amplified from 2 ug genomic DNA or less. Assay used: immunoSEQ multiplex PCR; TCRdb lists only in-frame clones, some missing. Of around 72,000 clones in the sample, 80% to 85% were seen once. Germline CDR1 and CDR2: ENHRY and SYGVKD. The CDR3 runs to 15 residues. The germline V and J ends were trimmed by 2 bases and 8 bases, with 18 bases remaining between them. The receptor was derived from a human donor with glioblastoma. This specimen was blood, taken before dendritic cell vaccination. The chain joins TRBV10-3 to TRBJ1-2; no clear D gene. CDR3 in amino acids: CAISEGGEGWAGYTF. The DNA of the CDR3 is TGTGCCATCAGTGAGGGAGGAGAAGGCTGGGCGGGCTACACCTTC.